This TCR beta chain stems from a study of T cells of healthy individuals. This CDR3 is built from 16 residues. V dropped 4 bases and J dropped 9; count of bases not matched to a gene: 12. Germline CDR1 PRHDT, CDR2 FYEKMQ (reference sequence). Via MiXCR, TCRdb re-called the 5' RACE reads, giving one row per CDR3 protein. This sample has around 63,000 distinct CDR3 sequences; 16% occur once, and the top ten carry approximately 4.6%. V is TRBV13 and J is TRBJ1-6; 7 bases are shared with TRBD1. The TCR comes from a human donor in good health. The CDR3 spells CASSSRDSRSLSPLHF. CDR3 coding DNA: TGTGCCAGCAGCTCCCGGGACAGCCGTTCACTTTCACCCCTCCACTTT.